The text below deals with one T cell receptor beta chain. No antigen is known for it. Libraries were prepared by immunoSEQ multiplex PCR; TCRdb keeps only in-frame clonotypes and omits some of them. The table shows some 17,000 clones, with about 65% occurring only once. Stated time point: cycle 4 day 1 (C4D1), after six to seven weeks of nivolumab. Relapses following autologous stem cell transplantation were seen in all patients, with brentuximab vedotin exposure varying. This sample was included in a study of PD-1 blockade in classical Hodgkin lymphoma. Study-wide findings and caveats: Complete responders' baseline diversity resembled that of newly diagnosed patients. Compared with baseline, CD4+ but not CD8+ TCR diversity had risen significantly by C4D1. Lower baseline TCR diversity was reported for newly diagnosed patients than for healthy donors.

Germline loops: CDR1 SGHAT, CDR2 FQNNGV. With 7 bases removed from V and 2 bases from J, the gap between germline ends came to 20 bases. This CDR3 is 16 amino acids long. The source material was peripheral blood mononuclear cells (PBMCs), sampled before the fourth cycle of nivolumab. The receptor's source is a human donor with classical Hodgkin lymphoma. The chain employs TRBV11-2 and TRBJ2-5; D might be TRBD2 (7 bases). CDR3 DNA sequence: TGTGCCAGCACCCTACTAGGAGGGGGACTACAAGAGACCCAGTACTTC. Translation: CASTLLGGGLQETQYF.